These 4 T cell receptor beta chains came from one sample sequenced in a study of OX40 agonist ivuxolimab in advanced cancers. The assay was immunoSEQ multiplex PCR, and TCRdb's table has in-frame clones only and misses some. The sample includes roughly 42,000 clones, about nine tenths seen only once; the top ten take 25% to 35%. This sample comprised CD4+ or CD8+ T cells sorted from blood, obtained in a trial of the OX40 agonist ivuxolimab. These receptors originate from an adult with an advanced solid tumor such as melanoma, head and neck, liver or kidney cancer.

The chain uses TRBV7-2 and TRBJ1-2; tentative D call: TRBD1 (5 bases). The V and J ends lost 3 bases and 4 bases respectively, with 9 bases between them. Germline CDR1 and CDR2: SGHTA and FQGNSA. This CDR3 has 13 residues. The CDR3 DNA reads TGTGCCAGCAGCTTGACAGCATCCTATGGCTACACCTTC. Its translation: CASSLTASYGYTF.

The V and J genes are TRBV7-2 and TRBJ1-5; no clear D gene. V was cut by 2 bases and J by 9 bases, with 17 bases left in between. CDR3 length: 15 residues. Germline CDR1 reads SGHTA; CDR2 reads FQGNSA. The CDR3 DNA sequence: TGTGCCAGCAGCTTACCTTACAGCGCCGAGACGCCCCAGCATTTT. It specifies CASSLPYSAETPQHF.

This chain uses TRBV9 with TRBJ2-1; 13 nucleotides agree with TRBD2. The CDR3 extends over 16 amino acids. Germline assignment: CDR1 SGDLS and CDR2 YYNGEE. With 3 bases clipped from V and 5 bases from J, the junction kept 5 bases outside the gene matches. Written as DNA, the CDR3 is TGTGCCAGCAGCGCGGGACTAGCGGGACCACACAATGAGCAGTTCTTC. Protein product: CASSAGLAGPHNEQFF.

V gene TRBV30 combines with J gene TRBJ1-1, with TRBD1 as a possible D gene (5 bases). Germline-derived CDR1 and CDR2 are GTSNPN and SVGIG (reference sequence). The CDR3 totals 15 residues. V was trimmed by 0 bases and J by 1 base, leaving 12 bases between them. The CDR3 DNA sequence: TGTGCCTGGAGTGTATGGCCAGGGTCGAACACTGAAGCTTTCTTT. Its translation: CAWSVWPGSNTEAFF.